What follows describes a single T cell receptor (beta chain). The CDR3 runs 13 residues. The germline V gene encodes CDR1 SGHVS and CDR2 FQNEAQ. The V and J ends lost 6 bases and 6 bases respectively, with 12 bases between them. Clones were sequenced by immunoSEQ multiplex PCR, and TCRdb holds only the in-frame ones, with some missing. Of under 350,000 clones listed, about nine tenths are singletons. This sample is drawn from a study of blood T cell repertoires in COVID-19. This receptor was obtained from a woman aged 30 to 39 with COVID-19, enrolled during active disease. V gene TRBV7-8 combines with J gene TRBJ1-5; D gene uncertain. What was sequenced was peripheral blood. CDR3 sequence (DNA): TGTGCCAGCAGAGGAGGGTACTTTCAGCCCCAGCATTTT. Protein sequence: CASRGGYFQPQHF.